This T cell receptor (beta chain) originates from a study of T cell responses to AZD1222 COVID-19 vaccine. The study's findings and limits: Baseline serology detected seropositivity in only a handful of AZD1222 recipients. Two AZD1222 doses significantly raised spike-specific TCR breadth and depth over controls.

The CDR3 has 15 residues. The V end was cut by 4 bases, the J end by 2 bases, with 14 bases between. Germline V gene sequence: CDR1 SNHLY, CDR2 FYNNEI. A word on this clone: The target antigen is unknown.

Method: immunoSEQ multiplex PCR; TCRdb's copy keeps in-frame clones and lacks some. The data show roughly 190,000 clones, roughly 92% seen once. The TCR originated in an adult who received the AZD1222 COVID-19 vaccine. The sequenced sample was peripheral blood, obtained 28 days after the second AZD1222 dose. The chain recombines TRBV2 with TRBJ1-1; the D is unclear. The CDR3 spells CASSGSRTGNTEAFF. CDR3 coding DNA: TGTGCCAGCAGTGGATCGCGGACGGGAAACACTGAAGCTTTCTTT.